This T cell receptor (beta chain) was captured in a study of control samples from healthy donors and cancer patients. Produced via immunoSEQ multiplex PCR; TCRdb's table is partial and in-frame only. The sample lists 180,000 or so clones; 90% to 95% were seen once. This clone has a handful of counts. CDR1 and CDR2 (germline): MNHEY, SVGAGI. The V segment lost 2 bases and the J segment 3 bases; nucleotides outside the gene matches: 3. This CDR3 is built from 15 residues. The origin of this receptor is a woman between 55 and 75 years old in good health. The chain uses TRBV6-5 and TRBJ1-3; 8 nucleotides match TRBD1. Source material: blood. The CDR3 nucleotides are TGTGCCAGCAGTTACCTACAGGGGGGTGGAAACACCATATATTTT. It encodes CASSYLQGGGNTIYF.